This T cell receptor beta chain was sequenced for a study of technical replicates of blood from several donors. V was shortened by 5 bases and J by 8 bases, with 19 bases between the two germline ends. Per the germline V gene, CDR1 is SQVTM and CDR2 is ANQGSEA. The CDR3 contains 14 residues. The method was immunoSEQ multiplex PCR; TCRdb's version includes in-frame clones alone and lacks a portion of them. Counted here are fewer than 90,000 clones, roughly 97% occurring once; the ten biggest clones make up approximately 0.2%. The specimen was T cells isolated from PBMCs. The rearrangement links TRBV29-1 to TRBJ1-3; a possible D gene is TRBD1 (5 bases). This receptor was identified in a human donor in good health. In DNA, the CDR3 is TGCAGCGTTCCTGGGGGAGAACCTAGCGACACCATATATTTT. Translation gives CSVPGGEPSDTIYF. Full variable domain (missing parts from reference TRBV29-1 and TRBJ1-3): SAVISQKPSRDICQRGTSLTIQCQVDSQVTMMFWYRQQPGQSLTLIATANQGSEATYESGFVIDKFPISRPNLTFSTLTVSNMSPEDSSIYLCSVPGGEPSDTIYFGEGSWLTVV.